There are a few counts of the clone carrying this T cell receptor beta chain. This CDR3 contains 14 residues. V lost 8 bases and J lost 7; bases outside the gene matches: 8. CDR1 and CDR2 from the germline V gene are ENHRY and SYGVKD. The sample is drawn from a study of response to subunit inactivated influenza vaccine. TCRdb re-called the RT-PCR reads with MiXCR, one entry per CDR3 protein. The sample lists 400,000 to 550,000 distinct CDR3 sequences; around 25% were seen once. The TCR originated in a man aged 50-60 years who received an inactivated influenza vaccine. The material sequenced was CD4+ T cells sorted from PBMCs, taken 4 to 6 days after vaccination. The genes are TRBV10-3 and TRBJ1-6; 7 bases fit TRBD1. This chain's CDR3 is CAIGPGQTNSPLHF. The CDR3 DNA is TGTGCCATCGGACCGGGACAGACGAATTCACCCCTCCACTTT.